Listed here are 29 T cell receptor beta chains from one sample, sequenced in a study of graft-versus-host responses after intestinal transplantation. The repertoire was sequenced with immunoSEQ multiplex PCR; TCRdb's copy has only in-frame clones and lacks some. Here the sample spans around 96,000 clones, roughly 90% being singletons. The sequences come from PBMCs, collected roughly 410 days after intestinal transplant. The receptors were sampled from a human patient who received an intestinal transplant, so some T cells may come from the graft donor.

V is TRBV4-2 and J is TRBJ2-3; 9 nucleotides align to TRBD2. The germline V gene has CDR1 LGHNA and CDR2 YNFKEQ. J gave up 4 bases and V 0 bases, and 8 bases lay outside the gene matches. This CDR3 has 17 amino acids. DNA for the CDR3: TGTGCCAGCAGCCAAGATCTATTAGCGGGGGAATCAGATACGCAGTATTTT. It specifies CASSQDLLAGESDTQYF.

This chain connects TRBV7-9 to TRBJ2-7, with no clear D. Trimming removed 5 bases from V and 0 bases from J, with 8 bases in between. Per germline, CDR1 SEHNR and CDR2 FQNEAQ (reference sequence). CDR3 length: 13 amino acids. The CDR3 DNA reads TGTGCCAGCAGCCATCCGTCCTCCTACGAGCAGTACTTC. Translation gives CASSHPSSYEQYF.

As to this clone: The same CDR3 is also encoded by other DNA sequences in this sample. This chain connects TRBV29-1 to TRBJ1-1; D is uncertain. CDR3 length: 12 residues. The V gene's germline CDR1 is SQVTM and CDR2 ANQGSEA. The germline V and J ends were trimmed by 5 bases and 2 bases, with 9 bases remaining between them. CDR3 sequence reads: CSVPDGNTEAFF. CDR3 nucleotide sequence: TGCAGCGTTCCCGACGGAAACACTGAAGCTTTCTTT.

The chain is built from TRBV4-2 and TRBJ2-3, with TRBD2 matching 12 bases. In germline, CDR1 is LGHNA, CDR2 YNFKEQ. The CDR3 runs 17 residues. V dropped 5 bases and J dropped 0; count of bases not matched to a gene: 6. CDR3 bases: TGTGCCAGCAGCAAGACTAGCGGGGGTCCTAGCACAGATACGCAGTATTTT. It encodes CASSKTSGGPSTDTQYF.

The CDR3 nucleotides read TGTGCCAGCAGACCGAGCGGGACTAGCGGCAATGAGCAGTTCTTC. Protein: CASRPSGTSGNEQFF. The chain is built from TRBV6-5 and TRBJ2-1, with TRBD2 identical over 11 bases. Germline assignment: CDR1 MNHEY and CDR2 SVGAGI. V lost 6 bases to trimming and J lost 6 bases; unmatched junction nucleotides: 7. This CDR3 region has 15 residues.

The chain uses TRBV5-6 and TRBJ2-5; tentatively, D is TRBD1 (6 bases). This CDR3 has 13 amino acids. V lost 4 bases to trimming and J lost 4 bases, with 11 bases between them. Germline V gene lookup returns CDR1 SGHDT and CDR2 YYEEEE. CDR3 DNA sequence: TGTGCCAGCAGCCGGGACACCAGAGAGACCCAGTACTTC. It yields the protein CASSRDTRETQYF.

This clone was counted only a few times. As DNA, the CDR3 is TGTGCCAGCAGTTACCCGACAGGGAATAGCAATCAGCCCCAGCATTTT. Protein sequence: CASSYPTGNSNQPQHF. The chain couples TRBV6-6 to TRBJ1-5; 7 nucleotides line up with TRBD1. The germline gives CDR1 MNHNY, CDR2 SVGAGI (reference sequence). The V segment lost 2 bases and the J segment 0 bases; nucleotides outside the gene matches: 4. The CDR3 spans 16 residues.

About this clone: A junction end diverges from the germline sequence, so it may reflect a read error. This rearrangement joins TRBV7-7 to TRBJ2-1; 11 bases line up with TRBD2. The CDR3 has 17 residues. The germline gives CDR1 SSHAT, CDR2 FNYEAQ (reference sequence). CDR3 DNA: TGTGCTAGCAGCCGGACTAGCGGGCCGAGCTCCTACAATGAGCAGTTCTTC. The encoded protein is CASSRTSGPSSYNEQFF.

The chain has TRBV9 and TRBJ2-2; D might be TRBD1 or TRBD2, each matching 6 bases. The germline V gene has CDR1 SGDLS and CDR2 YYNGEE. CDR3 size: 17 residues. The V end was cut by 0 bases, the J end by 3 bases, with 15 bases between. The CDR3 here is CASSVGLRGTHTGELFF. CDR3 DNA sequence: TGTGCCAGCAGCGTAGGTCTTCGCGGGACACACACCGGGGAGCTGTTTTTT. Together with reference TRBV9 and TRBJ2-2, the CDR3 gives the full variable domain: DSGVTQTPKHLITATGQRVTLRCSPRSGDLSVYWYQQSLDQGLQFLIQYYNGEERAKGNILERFSAQQFPDLHSELNLSSLELGDSALYFCASSVGLRGTHTGELFFGEGSRLTVL.

This clone has more than one count but fewer than ten. Other DNA sequences within the sample encode an identical CDR3. This chain joins TRBV7-3 and TRBJ2-3; D is perhaps TRBD2 (5 bases). The CDR3 totals 12 residues. V lost 5 bases and J lost 6, with 9 bases in between. The germline gives CDR1 SGHTA, CDR2 FQGTGA. This CDR3 reads CASSPRGDTQYF. CDR3 nucleotide sequence: TGTGCCAGCAGCCCCCGAGGGGATACGCAGTATTTT.

This chain connects TRBV5-1 to TRBJ2-5, with D hard to call. Germline V gives CDR1 SGHRS, CDR2 YFSETQ. V dropped 4 bases and J dropped 0 bases, with 4 bases sitting between them. CDR3 size: 12 residues. The CDR3 region has the DNA TGCGCCAGCAGCCGTTACCAAGAGACCCAGTACTTC. Protein sequence: CASSRYQETQYF.

This clone was observed once. This chain links TRBV2 with TRBJ1-2; D is ambiguous. The CDR3 sequence is 13 residues long. V lost 6 bases and J lost 4, with 12 bases in between. Germline CDR1 and CDR2: SNHLY and FYNNEI. The CDR3 loop is CASSEDGSYGYTF. CDR3 DNA: TGTGCCAGCAGCGAGGACGGATCCTATGGCTACACCTTC.

The chain is built from TRBV2 and TRBJ2-7; D is uncertain. Trimming stripped 8 bases from V and 3 bases from J, with 14 bases between. Germline CDR1 is SNHLY and CDR2 is FYNNEI. The CDR3 contains 13 residues. CDR3 in amino acids: CASFVGPHYEQYF. The CDR3 bases are TGTGCCAGCTTCGTAGGCCCACACTACGAGCAGTACTTC.

The CDR3 loop is CASSEGVTDTQYF. As DNA, the CDR3 is TGTGCCAGCAGTGAAGGGGTCACAGATACGCAGTATTTT. The V and J genes are TRBV6-4 and TRBJ2-3; D perhaps matches TRBD1 (5 bases). CDR1 is MRHNA, CDR2 SNTAGT, per germline. The CDR3 sequence is 13 residues long. The V end was cut by 3 bases, the J end by 2 bases, with 6 bases between.

This rearrangement joins TRBV7-3 to TRBJ1-1; D is possibly TRBD1 (5 bases). This CDR3 region has 16 residues. Per the germline V gene, CDR1 is SGHTA and CDR2 is FQGTGA. Between the trimmed V and J ends, which lost 2 bases and 3 bases, there was a span of 16 bases. The CDR3 nucleotides read TGTGCCAGCAGCTTAGAGGGGTGGATAGGGGACACTGAAGCTTTCTTT. This encodes CASSLEGWIGDTEAFF.

In this sample, this clone is medium-sized. J is TRBJ2-7 and V is TRBV5-5; D tentatively fits TRBD1 or TRBD2 (5 bases each). Germline-derived CDR1 and CDR2 are SGHKS and YYEKEE (reference sequence). This CDR3 is 14 amino acids long. V lost 1 base and J lost 3, with 11 bases in between. CDR3 loop: CASSLRGADYEQYF. The DNA for the CDR3 is TGTGCCAGCAGCTTGAGAGGGGCGGACTACGAGCAGTACTTC.

The gene calls are TRBV19 and TRBJ1-6; D perhaps matches TRBD1 (5 bases). The CDR3 spans 13 residues. The V and J ends lost 10 bases and 5 bases respectively, with 12 bases between them. Looked up from germline, CDR1 is LNHDA and CDR2 is SQIVND (reference sequence). The CDR3 nucleotides read TGTGCCACCCGCACAGGTAATAATTCACCCCTCCACTTT. Amino acid sequence: CATRTGNNSPLHF.

The sample holds one count of this clone. The chain links TRBV2 to TRBJ2-1, with 9 nucleotides matching TRBD1. The CDR3 length is 15 residues. The V gene end was trimmed by 3 bases and the J gene end by 4 bases; junction bases not matched to a gene: 4. From germline, CDR1 is SNHLY and CDR2 FYNNEI. The CDR3 sequence is CASSDPGTGYNEQFF. For the CDR3, the DNA is TGTGCCAGCAGTGACCCCGGGACAGGGTACAATGAGCAGTTCTTC.

With regard to this clone: The CDR3 does not end in the conserved phenylalanine or tryptophan, so this is likely a read error. The rearrangement uses TRBV7-2 and TRBJ2-3, with a tentative D call TRBD1 (6 bases). V lost 1 base and J lost 2, with 13 bases in between. The CDR3 contains 16 residues. In germline, CDR1 is SGHTA, CDR2 FQGNSA. In DNA, the CDR3 is TGTGCCAGCAGCTTAGTCGTAGGACAGTCCACAGATACGCAGTATTCT. Residues: CASSLVVGQSTDTQYS.

This clone is a singleton in its sample. The chain combines TRBV7-8 with TRBJ1-5; D possibly corresponds to TRBD1 (5 bases). The germline V gene has CDR1 SGHVS and CDR2 FQNEAQ. Trimming removed 1 base from V and 7 bases from J, with 5 bases in between. The CDR3 has 12 amino acids. As DNA, the CDR3 is TGTGCCAGCAGCTTAGGGGGCCAGCCCCAGCATTTT. Translated: CASSLGGQPQHF.

The chain carries TRBV7-9 and TRBJ2-7; TRBD1 agrees at 10 bases. J lost 5 bases, V lost 6 bases, and 10 bases had no gene match. Per the germline V gene, CDR1 is SEHNR and CDR2 is FQNEAQ (reference sequence). This CDR3 has 15 amino acids. The CDR3 region has the DNA TGTGCCAGCAGTGTCCACCGCGGGACAGGGGACGAGCAGTACTTC. Its translation is CASSVHRGTGDEQYF.

The rearrangement joins TRBV27 to TRBJ1-6; no definite D call. The germline CDR1 and CDR2 sequences are MNHEY and SMNVEV (reference sequence). This CDR3 comprises 14 residues. The germline V and J ends were trimmed by 3 bases and 10 bases, with 13 bases remaining between them. The CDR3 spells CASSLEGTGSPLHF. The CDR3 DNA follows: TGTGCCAGCAGTTTGGAGGGCACGGGGTCACCCCTCCACTTT.

V and J are TRBV18 and TRBJ1-2; 7 positions agree with TRBD1. The V and J ends lost 3 bases and 4 bases, in that order; junction bases with no gene match: 14. CDR1 is KGHSH and CDR2 is LQKENI in the germline V gene. There are 17 residues in the CDR3. The CDR3 sequence: CASSPETGLGVSYGYTF. The CDR3 DNA is TGTGCCAGCTCACCGGAGACAGGGCTGGGGGTTAGCTATGGCTACACCTTC.

The chain uses TRBV18 and TRBJ1-6, with 10 bases fitting TRBD1. Germline trimming cut 3 bases from V and 8 bases from J; bases unmatched to any gene: 4. This CDR3 has 15 amino acids. Per germline, CDR1 KGHSH and CDR2 LQKENI. The CDR3 DNA is TGTGCCAGCTCACCGGTTGGGACAGGGGATTCACCCCTCCACTTT. Its translation is CASSPVGTGDSPLHF.

This chain joins TRBV7-2 and TRBJ2-7; D possibly matches TRBD1 or TRBD2 (5 bases each). V was shortened by 5 bases and J by 1 base, with 12 bases between the two germline ends. The CDR3 extends over 14 amino acids. From germline, CDR1 is SGHTA and CDR2 FQGNSA. CDR3 sequence (DNA): TGTGCCAGCAGCCCCTGGGACGGTTCCTACGAGCAGTACTTC. The encoded protein is CASSPWDGSYEQYF.

The V and J genes are TRBV29-1 and TRBJ2-7; 10 bases fit TRBD2. The CDR3 has 14 residues. V shed 7 bases, J shed 5 bases, and the junction held 11 bases outside the gene matches. Germline V CDR1 and CDR2: SQVTM, ANQGSEA. DNA of the CDR3: TGCAGCGCCAAACCGGGACTAGCGCTCGACGAGCAGTACTTC. It codes for CSAKPGLALDEQYF.

V is TRBV10-1 and J is TRBJ2-7; possible D gene TRBD2, 6 bases. CDR3 size: 16 residues. The germline gives CDR1 WNHNN, CDR2 SYGVQD (reference sequence). The germline V and J ends were trimmed by 2 bases and 0 bases, with 14 bases remaining between them. Here the CDR3 reads CASSEAPGLTSYEQYF. CDR3 DNA: TGCGCCAGCAGTGAGGCACCGGGACTCACCTCCTACGAGCAGTACTTC.

The V gene is TRBV29-1, the J gene TRBJ1-3, with D possibly matching TRBD1 (5 bases). The CDR3 totals 14 residues. Germline-derived CDR1 and CDR2 are SQVTM and ANQGSEA. V lost 6 bases, J lost 0 bases, and 12 bases lay in between. DNA for the CDR3: TGCAGCGTCGACCGACAGCGCTCTGGAAACACCATATATTTT. Translated: CSVDRQRSGNTIYF. Full variable domain (remainder filled in from reference TRBV29-1 and TRBJ1-3): SAVISQKPSRDICQRGTSLTIQCQVDSQVTMMFWYRQQPGQSLTLIATANQGSEATYESGFVIDKFPISRPNLTFSTLTVSNMSPEDSSIYLCSVDRQRSGNTIYFGEGSWLTVV.

The chain links TRBV5-6 to TRBJ2-1, with D unclear. CDR3 length: 12 amino acids. CDR1 is SGHDT and CDR2 is YYEEEE in the germline V gene. Between the trimmed V and J ends, which lost 4 bases and 3 bases, there was a span of 5 bases. CDR3 amino acids: CASSAYYNEQFF. CDR3 bases: TGTGCCAGCAGCGCCTACTACAATGAGCAGTTCTTC.